This T cell receptor beta chain was captured in a study of identifying expanded T cells in peripheral blood. Findings and caveats of the study: Variance in clone template counts between two-week samples significantly increased with total template count across all healthy donors. About 1.2 clones differed between technical replicates, versus 16.4 and 19 over time.

Collection occurred without any documented infections or immune events in donors. Points on this clone: No antigen is known for it.

From germline, CDR1 is MNHEY and CDR2 SMNVEV (reference sequence). The germline V and J ends were trimmed by 5 bases and 0 bases, with 13 bases remaining between them. There are 15 residues in the CDR3. Profiled with immunoSEQ multiplex PCR; TCRdb holds only in-frame clones, not every one. The sample shows more than 85,000 clones, approximately 88% of them seen only once. The rearrangement links TRBV27 to TRBJ1-2; D is possibly TRBD1 (5 bases). Specimen: blood. The receptor comes from a person aged 18-69 years in good health. The CDR3 is CASSTGGEPNYGYTF. The CDR3 region has the DNA TGTGCCAGCAGTACCGGAGGGGAACCTAACTATGGCTACACCTTC.